This passage covers 25 T cell receptor delta chains from one sample sequenced in a study of gamma-delta chains in newborns, infants, children. TCRdb reanalysed the reads with CATT. The table has roughly 5,000 delta-chain clones, around 3% seen once; the top ten hold about 15%. The sample consisted of blood. The receptors were sampled from a child who was a newborn, infant or young child, either healthy, febrile or measles-vaccinated (not recorded which).

This clone was counted only a few times. A far larger clone is off by one base, so a read error is likely. The same CDR3 also results from other DNA sequences found in this sample. The V and J genes are TRDV2 and TRDJ1; 10 bases fit TRDD3. Germline CDR1 reads GEAIGNYY; CDR2 reads EKD. The CDR3 is 14 amino acids. CDR3: CACDTGGYTDKLIF. Here the CDR3 DNA reads TGTGCCTGCGACACTGGGGGATACACCGATAAACTCATCTTT.

The chain employs TRDV1 and TRDJ1; 7 nucleotides agree with TRDD3. The trim removed 4 bases at V and 0 bases at J, leaving 17 bases unmatched. This CDR3 is 19 amino acids long. Germline V gene sequence: CDR1 TSWWSYY, CDR2 QGS. CDR3 in amino acids: CALGGPLRSLGLYTDKLIF. CDR3 DNA: TGTGCTCTTGGGGGCCCCCTACGGTCACTGGGGCTATACACCGATAAACTCATCTTT.

This clone appeared a few times. One base separates it from a far larger clone, so it is likely a read error. Additional DNA sequences in this sample encode the identical CDR3. The CDR3 sequence is CACDKKYWGIRSWDTRQMFF. The DNA of the CDR3 is TGTGCCTGTGACAAAAAGTATTGGGGGATACGCTCCTGGGACACCCGACAGATGTTTTTC. The chain carries TRDV2 and TRDJ3, with 11 bases aligning to TRDD3. The J segment lost 0 bases and the V segment lost 2 bases, leaving 8 bases of the junction unmatched. The CDR3 spans 20 residues. Germline-derived CDR1 and CDR2 are GEAIGNYY and EKD.

This clone has just a few counts. Translating this DNA gives a protein that differs at residue 9 from the TCRdb one, which belongs to a much larger clone; a read error is likely, and the protein shown is this translation. DNA for the CDR3: TGTGCCTGTGACGTCAGGATTTCGATCGCCTGGGACACCCGACAGATGTTTTTC. Amino acids: CACDVRISIAWDTRQMFF. The rearrangement uses TRDV2 and TRDJ3; no clear D. The V and J ends lost 3 bases and 2 bases respectively, with 16 bases between them. The CDR3 is 18 amino acids. Germline V gene sequence: CDR1 GEAIGNYY, CDR2 EKD.

This clone was picked up a small number of times. Being one base from a much bigger clone, this may be a read error. Other DNA sequences within the sample encode an identical CDR3. The chain carries TRDV2 and TRDJ3, with 11 bases aligning to TRDD3. CDR3 size: 23 residues. Per the germline V gene, CDR1 is GEAIGNYY and CDR2 is EKD. This chain's CDR3 is CACDMGHLQLGDRTSWDTRQMFF. The DNA of the CDR3 is TGTGCCTGCGACATGGGCCACCTTCAACTGGGGGATAGAACGTCCTGGGACACCCGACAGATGTTTTTC.

J is TRDJ1 and V is TRAV29/DV5, with TRDD3 matching over 7 bases. In germline, CDR1 is NSMFDY, CDR2 ISSIKDK. CDR3 length: 15 residues. With 0 bases clipped from V and 2 bases from J, the junction kept 7 bases outside the gene matches. This CDR3 reads CAASGPPLGTDKLIF. The CDR3 DNA reads as TGTGCAGCAAGCGGTCCCCCACTGGGGACCGATAAACTCATCTTT.

This clone was found a few times. A far bigger clonotype differs at one base, so this is likely a read error. J is TRDJ2 and V is TRDV2, with 13 bases aligning to TRDD3. CDR3 length: 16 residues. Germline CDR1 reads GEAIGNYY; CDR2 reads EKD. The CDR3 bases are TGTGCCTGTGACACCCTACACTGGGGGATACGTGGACAACGCTTCTTT. It translates to CACDTLHWGIRGQRFF.

For this clone: TCRdb has a much larger clone's protein, which differs at residue 3 from the translation of this DNA, likely because of a read error; what is shown is the protein translated from the DNA. The chain combines TRAV29/DV5 with TRDJ1; TRDD3 matches 10 bases. Per germline, CDR1 NSMFDY and CDR2 ISSIKDK. This CDR3 spans 16 amino acids. Here the CDR3 DNA reads TGTGCAGTAAGCGAAAAACTACTGGGGGATACCGATAAACTCATCTTT. Amino acid sequence: CAVSEKLLGDTDKLIF.

Concerning this clone itself: TCRdb records a much larger clone's protein for this DNA, with a difference at residue 5 that likely arises from a read error; the protein given is the translation of the DNA. The J gene is TRDJ2, the V gene TRAV29/DV5; 11 bases fit TRDD3. Germline-derived CDR1 and CDR2 are NSMFDY and ISSIKDK. The junction had 14 bases not matched to a gene; V was cut back by 2 bases and J by 5 bases. The CDR3 totals 18 residues. The chain's CDR3 is CAASPPVLGDIGTAQLFF. In DNA, the CDR3 is TGTGCAGCAAGTCCCCCCGTACTGGGGGATATTGGAACAGCACAACTCTTCTTT.

Notes on this clone: The TCRdb record carries a much larger clone's protein, which differs from this DNA's translation at residue 9; a read error is the likely cause, and the protein listed here is the DNA translation. V is TRDV2 and J is TRDJ2, with D possibly being TRDD3 (6 bases). The CDR3 length is 18 residues. Trimming removed 3 bases from V and 0 bases from J, with 19 bases in between. From germline, CDR1 is GEAIGNYY and CDR2 EKD. The CDR3 coding sequence is TGTGCCTGTGACCCTCGGTACTGGGAGTCAGCTTTGACAGCACAACTCTTCTTT. Translated, it gives CACDPRYWESALTAQLFF.

This clone was observed a few times. A much larger clone lies a single base off, so this may be a read error. The chain has TRDV2 and TRDJ2; 11 positions match TRDD3. Per germline, CDR1 GEAIGNYY and CDR2 EKD. This CDR3 spans 15 amino acids. CDR3 loop: CACDTVGDTTARLFF. The CDR3 nucleotides read TGTGCCTGTGACACAGTGGGGGATACGACAGCACGACTCTTCTTT.

This clone is medium-sized. The rearrangement joins TRDV1 to TRDJ2; 11 bases fit TRDD3. The V and J ends lost 0 bases and 3 bases, in that order; junction bases with no gene match: 12. This CDR3 has 20 residues. The germline V gene has CDR1 TSWWSYY and CDR2 QGS. CDR3 bases: TGTGCTCTTGGGGAACTATCTTTTCACGTACTGGGGGATATGACAGCACAACTCTTCTTT. It encodes CALGELSFHVLGDMTAQLFF.

In this sample, this clone turned up a few times. A far larger clone is only one base removed, so a read error is likely. The chain couples TRDV2 to TRDJ3, with TRDD3 matching over 10 bases. The CDR3 loop spans 19 amino acids. CDR1 and CDR2 from the germline V gene are GEAIGNYY and EKD. CDR3 sequence (DNA): TGTGCCTGTGACAAAGTACTGGGGGATCTCTCCTGGGGCACCCGACAGATGTTTTTC. Translating gives CACDKVLGDLSWGTRQMFF.

Turning to this clone: TCRdb pairs this DNA with a much larger clone's protein that differs at residue 4, likely a read error; the protein shown was translated from the DNA. The chain couples TRDV2 to TRDJ2, with TRDD3 as a possible D gene (5 bases). The V and J ends lost 5 bases and 2 bases respectively, with 11 bases between them. Germline values: CDR1 GEAIGNYY, CDR2 EKD. The length of the CDR3 is 14 residues. In DNA form, the CDR3 reads TGTGCCTGTGGCAACGGGGGGTTGACAGCACAACTCTTCTTT. Amino acids: CACGNGGLTAQLFF.

Concerning this clone itself: This likely stems from a read error, as it lies one base from a far larger clone. The chain uses TRDV2 and TRDJ3; 10 bases are shared with TRDD3. The CDR3 extends over 25 amino acids. CDR1 and CDR2 (germline): GEAIGNYY, EKD. CDR3 region: CACDTSRVTTDLGDRSSWDTRQVFF. The CDR3 coding sequence is TGTGCCTGTGACACCTCCCGCGTTACTACTGACCTGGGGGATAGGAGCTCCTGGGACACCCGACAGGTGTTTTTC.

This clone was detected only a few times. A single base separates this from a much larger clone, so it may be a read error. Other DNA sequences of this sample code for an identical CDR3. The chain has TRDV2 and TRDJ3; D tentatively reads TRDD2 or TRDD3 (5 bases each). Germline assignment: CDR1 GEAIGNYY and CDR2 EKD. The CDR3 totals 21 residues. The DNA for the CDR3 is TGTGCCTGTGACACGGGAGGGATGTTCCCTACGAGCTCCTGGGACACCCGACAGATGTTCTTC. It is translated as CACDTGGMFPTSSWDTRQMFF.

This clone was counted only a few times. This rearrangement joins TRAV29/DV5 to TRDJ3; D might be TRDD3 (6 bases). CDR1 is NSMFDY and CDR2 is ISSIKDK in the germline V gene. Trimming left V 1 base short and J 0 bases short, with 11 bases between. The CDR3 totals 17 residues. The CDR3 is CAASWGYSSWDTRQMFF. CDR3 in DNA: TGTGCAGCAAGCTGGGGGTATAGCTCCTGGGACACCCGACAGATGTTTTTC.

This clone is classed as large. The same CDR3 arises from other DNA sequences in this sample as well. The V and J genes are TRDV2 and TRDJ2; no clear D gene. The length of the CDR3 is 15 residues. V was cut by 6 bases and J by 0 bases, with 13 bases left in between. Germline V CDR1 and CDR2: GEAIGNYY, EKD. The CDR3 is CACQASHALTAQLFF. As DNA, the CDR3 is TGTGCCTGTCAAGCTAGTCATGCTTTGACAGCACAACTCTTCTTT.

A word on this clone: A much larger clone differs from this one at a single base, so this may be a read error. Within the sample, other DNA sequences also encode this same CDR3. The rearrangement uses TRDV2 and TRDJ3; 13 bases are shared with TRDD3. CDR3 length: 20 amino acids. In germline, CDR1 is GEAIGNYY, CDR2 EKD. The CDR3 DNA follows: TGTGCCTGTGACAAAAAGTACTGGGGGATACGCTCCTGGGACACCCGCCAGATGTTTTTC. Residues: CACDKKYWGIRSWDTRQMFF.

About this clone: The translation of this DNA and the TCRdb protein of a much larger clone differ at residue 14, probably owing to a read error; the protein shown here is translated from the DNA. The chain links TRDV2 to TRDJ3; 7 bases align to TRDD3. This CDR3 has 19 residues. The germline V gene encodes CDR1 GEAIGNYY and CDR2 EKD. The DNA for the CDR3 is TGTGCCTGTGACACCGTTGGGGGAAGGGGAACCTGGGACATCCGACAGATGTTTTTC. This encodes CACDTVGGRGTWDIRQMFF.

In its sample, this clone was seen a few times. The sample carries other DNA sequences with the same CDR3. CDR3 sequence: CACDTGGYSSWDTRQMFF. CDR3 coding DNA: TGTGCCTGTGACACCGGGGGGTACAGCTCCTGGGACACCCGACAGATGTTTTTC. V is TRDV2 and J is TRDJ3, with D perhaps matching TRDD3 (5 bases). This CDR3 is built from 18 residues. Trimming left V 0 bases short and J 0 bases short, with 11 bases between. The V gene's germline CDR1 is GEAIGNYY and CDR2 EKD.

In the case of this clone: TCRdb has a much larger clone's protein, which differs at residue 12 from the translation of this DNA, likely because of a read error; what is shown is the protein translated from the DNA. The chain recombines TRDV2 with TRDJ3; 12 bases line up with TRDD3. This CDR3 contains 18 residues. In germline, CDR1 is GEAIGNYY, CDR2 EKD. The CDR3 loop reads CACDLLGDTSWGTRQMFF. The CDR3 DNA is TGTGCCTGTGACCTACTGGGGGATACCTCCTGGGGCACCCGACAGATGTTTTTC.

With regard to this clone: A read error likely explains why the TCRdb protein, taken from a much larger clone, differs from this DNA's translation at residue 7; the protein shown is translated from the DNA. The V gene is TRDV2, the J gene TRDJ2; 9 nucleotides agree with TRDD3. This CDR3 comprises 20 residues. With 5 bases clipped from V and 4 bases from J, the junction kept 22 bases outside the gene matches. CDR1 and CDR2 from the germline V gene are GEAIGNYY and EKD. DNA for the CDR3: TGTGCCTGTGTACCGTACCGGGGGATACTTGGGAGTCCACAGACAGCACAACTCTTCTTT. Residues: CACVPYRGILGSPQTAQLFF.

The table lists this clone with a few counts. TCRdb shows a much larger clone's protein in place of this DNA's translation, and the two differ at residue 7, likely through a read error; the protein shown is translated from the DNA. The chain recombines TRDV2 with TRDJ1, with 7 bases that match TRDD3. Looked up from germline, CDR1 is GEAIGNYY and CDR2 is EKD. The J segment lost 0 bases and the V segment lost 3 bases, leaving 12 bases of the junction unmatched. CDR3 length: 17 amino acids. The CDR3 reads CACDAVSWGLYTDKLIF. The CDR3 DNA reads TGTGCCTGTGACGCAGTTAGCTGGGGGTTGTACACCGATAAACTCATCTTT.

Only a few counts were recorded for this clone. A far larger clone is one base from this, pointing to a likely read error. This sample also contains other DNA sequences that code for the same CDR3. The V and J genes are TRDV2 and TRDJ3; 10 nucleotides align to TRDD3. The CDR3 consists of 18 residues. Germline assignment: CDR1 GEAIGNYY and CDR2 EKD. CDR3: CACDTAGGYSWDTRQMFF. The CDR3 DNA is TGTGCCTGTGACACCGCTGGGGGATATTCCTGGGACACCCGGCAGATGTTTTTC.